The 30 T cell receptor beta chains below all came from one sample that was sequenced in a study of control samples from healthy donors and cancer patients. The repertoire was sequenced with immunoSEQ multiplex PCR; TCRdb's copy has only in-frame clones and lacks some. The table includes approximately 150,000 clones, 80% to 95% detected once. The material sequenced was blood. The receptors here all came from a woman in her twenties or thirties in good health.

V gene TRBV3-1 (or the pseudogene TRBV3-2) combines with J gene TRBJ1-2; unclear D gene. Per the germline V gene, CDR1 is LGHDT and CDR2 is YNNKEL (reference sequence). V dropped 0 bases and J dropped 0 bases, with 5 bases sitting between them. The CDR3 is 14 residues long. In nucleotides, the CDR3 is TGTGCCAGCAGCCAAGAAAGCACTAACTATGGCTACACCTTC. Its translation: CASSQESTNYGYTF.

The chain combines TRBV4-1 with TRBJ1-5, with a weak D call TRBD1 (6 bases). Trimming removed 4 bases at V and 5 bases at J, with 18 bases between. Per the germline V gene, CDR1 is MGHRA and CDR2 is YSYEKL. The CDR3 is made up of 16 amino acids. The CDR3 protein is CASSRGETDRDQPQHF. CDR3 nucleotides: TGCGCCAGCAGCCGAGGAGAAACGGACAGAGATCAGCCCCAGCATTTT.

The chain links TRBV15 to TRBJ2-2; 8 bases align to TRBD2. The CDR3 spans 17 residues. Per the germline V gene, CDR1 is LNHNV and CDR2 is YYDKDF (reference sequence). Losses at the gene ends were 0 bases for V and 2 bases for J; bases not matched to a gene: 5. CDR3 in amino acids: CATSRDRGTSNTGELFF. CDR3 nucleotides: TGTGCCACCAGCAGAGATCGGGGGACTAGTAACACCGGGGAGCTGTTTTTT.

CDR3 region: CASSPPGLEYF. The CDR3 nucleotides are TGTGCCAGCAGTCCCCCGGGATTGGAATATTTT. This sequence joins TRBV12-3 or TRBV12-4 and TRBJ1-3; D not certain. The CDR3 sequence is 11 residues long. Trimming left V 5 bases short and J 15 bases short, with 14 bases between.

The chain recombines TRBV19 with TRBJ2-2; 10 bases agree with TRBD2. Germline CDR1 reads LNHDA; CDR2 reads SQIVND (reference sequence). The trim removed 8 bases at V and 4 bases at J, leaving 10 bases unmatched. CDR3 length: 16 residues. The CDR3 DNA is TGTGCCAGTGGTGGGGCTAGCGGGAGCGTCACCGGGGAGCTGTTTTTT. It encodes CASGGASGSVTGELFF.

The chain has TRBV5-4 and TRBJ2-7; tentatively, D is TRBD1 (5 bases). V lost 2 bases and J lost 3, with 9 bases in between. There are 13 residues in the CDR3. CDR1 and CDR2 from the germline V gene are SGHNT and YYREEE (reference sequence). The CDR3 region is CASSFGRDYEQYF. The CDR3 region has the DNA TGTGCCAGCAGCTTCGGCAGGGACTACGAGCAGTACTTC.

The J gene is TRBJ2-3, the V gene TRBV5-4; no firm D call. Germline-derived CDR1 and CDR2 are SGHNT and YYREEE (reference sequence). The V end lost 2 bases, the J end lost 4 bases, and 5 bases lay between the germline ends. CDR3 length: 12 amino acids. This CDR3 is CASSFGSDTQYF. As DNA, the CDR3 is TGTGCCAGCAGCTTTGGATCAGATACGCAGTATTTT.

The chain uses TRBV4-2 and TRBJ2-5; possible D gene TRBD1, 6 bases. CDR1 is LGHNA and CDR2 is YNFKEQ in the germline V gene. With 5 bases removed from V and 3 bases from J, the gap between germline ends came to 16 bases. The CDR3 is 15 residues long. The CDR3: CASSIQGTSKETQYF. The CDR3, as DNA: TGTGCCAGCAGCATACAGGGTACGAGCAAAGAGACCCAGTACTTC.

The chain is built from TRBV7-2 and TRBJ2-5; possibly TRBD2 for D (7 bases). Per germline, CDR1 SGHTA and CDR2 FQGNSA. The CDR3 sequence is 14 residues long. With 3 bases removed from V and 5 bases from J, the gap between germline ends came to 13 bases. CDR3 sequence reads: CASSLGGRQETQYF. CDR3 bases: TGTGCCAGCAGCTTGGGGGGGCGGCAGGAGACCCAGTACTTC.

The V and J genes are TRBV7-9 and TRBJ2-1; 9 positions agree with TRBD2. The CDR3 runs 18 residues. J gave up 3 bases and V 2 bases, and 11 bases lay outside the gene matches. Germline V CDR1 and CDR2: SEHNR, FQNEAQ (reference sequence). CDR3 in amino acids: CASSLLSGSFGFYNEQFF. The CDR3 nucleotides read TGTGCCAGCAGCTTACTTAGCGGGAGTTTTGGGTTCTACAATGAGCAGTTCTTC.

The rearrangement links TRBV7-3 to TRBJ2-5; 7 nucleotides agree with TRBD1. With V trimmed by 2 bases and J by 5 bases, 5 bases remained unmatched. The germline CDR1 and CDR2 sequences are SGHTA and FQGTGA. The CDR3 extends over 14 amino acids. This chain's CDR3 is CASSLEGASETQYF. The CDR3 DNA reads TGTGCCAGCAGCTTAGAGGGGGCTAGTGAGACCCAGTACTTC.

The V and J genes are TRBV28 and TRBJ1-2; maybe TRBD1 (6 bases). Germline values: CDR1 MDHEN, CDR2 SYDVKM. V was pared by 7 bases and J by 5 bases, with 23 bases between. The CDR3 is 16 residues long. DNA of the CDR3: TGTGCCAGCATCCCCGACCGACAGGAACCCCCGTATGGCTACACCTTC. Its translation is CASIPDRQEPPYGYTF.

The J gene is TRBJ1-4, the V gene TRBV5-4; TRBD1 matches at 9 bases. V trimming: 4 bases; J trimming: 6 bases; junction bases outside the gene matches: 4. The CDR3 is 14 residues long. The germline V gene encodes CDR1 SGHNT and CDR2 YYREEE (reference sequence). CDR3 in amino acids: CASSGTGRDEKLFF. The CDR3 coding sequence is TGTGCCAGCAGCGGGACAGGGAGGGATGAAAAACTGTTTTTT.

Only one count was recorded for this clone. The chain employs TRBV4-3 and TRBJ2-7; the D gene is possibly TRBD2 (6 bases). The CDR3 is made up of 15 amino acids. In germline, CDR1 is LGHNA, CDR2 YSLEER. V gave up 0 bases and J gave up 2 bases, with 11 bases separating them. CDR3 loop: CASSQEVGGAYEQYF. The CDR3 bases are TGCGCCAGCAGCCAAGAAGTTGGAGGGGCCTACGAGCAGTACTTC.

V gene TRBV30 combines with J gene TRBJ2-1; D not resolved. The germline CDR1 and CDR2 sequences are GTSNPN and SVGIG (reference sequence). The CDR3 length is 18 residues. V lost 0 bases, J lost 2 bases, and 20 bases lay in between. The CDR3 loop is CAWSVRGSAAWPYNEQFF. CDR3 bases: TGTGCCTGGAGTGTACGAGGATCTGCTGCTTGGCCCTACAATGAGCAGTTCTTC.

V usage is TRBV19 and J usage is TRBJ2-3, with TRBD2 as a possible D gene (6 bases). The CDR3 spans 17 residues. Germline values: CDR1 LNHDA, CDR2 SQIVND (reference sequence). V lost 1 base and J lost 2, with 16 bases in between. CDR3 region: CASSIVNRRGPTDTQYF. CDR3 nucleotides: TGTGCCAGTAGTATAGTGAACCGGCGGGGACCCACAGATACGCAGTATTTT.

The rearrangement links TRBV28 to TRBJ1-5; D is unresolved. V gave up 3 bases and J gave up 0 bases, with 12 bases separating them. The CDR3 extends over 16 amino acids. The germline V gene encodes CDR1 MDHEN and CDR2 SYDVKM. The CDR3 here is CASSFGSSFSNQPQHF. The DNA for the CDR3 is TGTGCCAGCAGTTTCGGCAGCAGCTTTAGCAATCAGCCCCAGCATTTT.

CDR3 region: CASSRQGSGELFF. The CDR3, as DNA: TGTGCCAGTAGTAGACAGGGTAGCGGGGAGCTGTTTTTT. The chain couples TRBV19 to TRBJ2-2; 7 nucleotides agree with TRBD1. Per the germline V gene, CDR1 is LNHDA and CDR2 is SQIVND (reference sequence). Unmatched junction bases numbered 3, after V lost 4 bases and J lost 7 bases. This CDR3 is 13 amino acids long.

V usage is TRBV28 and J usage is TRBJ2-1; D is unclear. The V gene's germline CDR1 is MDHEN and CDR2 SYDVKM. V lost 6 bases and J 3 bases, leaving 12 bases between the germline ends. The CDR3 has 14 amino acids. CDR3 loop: CASRRSGYYNEQFF. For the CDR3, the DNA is TGTGCCAGCAGAAGGTCGGGTTACTACAATGAGCAGTTCTTC. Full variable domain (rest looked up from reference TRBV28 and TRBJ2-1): DVKVTQSSRYLVKRTGEKVFLECVQDMDHENMFWYRQDPGLGLRLIYFSYDVKMKEKGDIPEGYSVSREKKERFSLILESASTNQTSMYLCASRRSGYYNEQFFGPGTRLTVL.

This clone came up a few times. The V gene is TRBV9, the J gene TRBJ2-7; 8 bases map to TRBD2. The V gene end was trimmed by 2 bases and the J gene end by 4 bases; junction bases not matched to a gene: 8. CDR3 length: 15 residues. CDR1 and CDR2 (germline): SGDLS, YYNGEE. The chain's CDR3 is CASSVTGLGLYEQYF. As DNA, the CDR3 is TGTGCCAGCAGCGTGACGGGACTAGGGTTGTACGAGCAGTACTTC. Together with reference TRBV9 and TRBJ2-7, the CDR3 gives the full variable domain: DSGVTQTPKHLITATGQRVTLRCSPRSGDLSVYWYQQSLDQGLQFLIQYYNGEERAKGNILERFSAQQFPDLHSELNLSSLELGDSALYFCASSVTGLGLYEQYFGPGTRLTVT.

The CDR3 nucleotides are TGTGCCAGCAGCTTCGGAGGGATCGCGGCAGATACGCAGTATTTT. Amino acids: CASSFGGIAADTQYF. The chain joins TRBV7-2 to TRBJ2-3; D is perhaps TRBD2 (6 bases). V shed 3 bases and J shed 4 bases, with 14 bases lying between them. The CDR3 has 15 residues. CDR1 SGHTA and CDR2 FQGNSA come from the germline V gene.

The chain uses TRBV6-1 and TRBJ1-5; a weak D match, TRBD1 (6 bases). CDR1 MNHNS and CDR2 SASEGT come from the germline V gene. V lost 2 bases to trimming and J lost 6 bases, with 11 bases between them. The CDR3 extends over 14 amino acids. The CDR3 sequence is CASSETRGFQPQHF. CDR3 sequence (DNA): TGTGCCAGCAGTGAAACGAGGGGGTTTCAGCCCCAGCATTTT.

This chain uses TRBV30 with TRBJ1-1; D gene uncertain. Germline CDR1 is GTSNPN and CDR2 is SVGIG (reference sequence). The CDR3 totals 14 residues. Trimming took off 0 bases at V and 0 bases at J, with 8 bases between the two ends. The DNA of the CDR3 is TGTGCCTGGAGTGTACCGCTCTTGAACACTGAAGCTTTCTTT. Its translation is CAWSVPLLNTEAFF.

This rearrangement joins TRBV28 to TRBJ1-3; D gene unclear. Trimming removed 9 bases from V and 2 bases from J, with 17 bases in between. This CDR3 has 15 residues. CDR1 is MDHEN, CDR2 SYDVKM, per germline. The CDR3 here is CASQWSGQTGNTIYF. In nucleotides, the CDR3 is TGTGCCAGTCAGTGGTCAGGCCAAACTGGAAACACCATATATTTT.

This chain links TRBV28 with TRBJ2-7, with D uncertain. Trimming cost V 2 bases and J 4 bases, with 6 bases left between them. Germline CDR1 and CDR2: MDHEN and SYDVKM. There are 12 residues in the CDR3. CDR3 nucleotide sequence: TGTGCCAGCAGTTTAACGGCATACGAGCAGTACTTC. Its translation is CASSLTAYEQYF.

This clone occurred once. The CDR3 bases are TGTGCCAGTAGTACGGACAGGGGCCTAAATCAGCCCCAGCATTTT. Protein sequence: CASSTDRGLNQPQHF. The chain joins TRBV19 to TRBJ1-5; 9 nucleotides agree with TRBD1. V shed 4 bases and J 4 bases; nucleotides not matched to a gene: 5. The CDR3 is 15 amino acids. The germline V gene encodes CDR1 LNHDA and CDR2 SQIVND (reference sequence).

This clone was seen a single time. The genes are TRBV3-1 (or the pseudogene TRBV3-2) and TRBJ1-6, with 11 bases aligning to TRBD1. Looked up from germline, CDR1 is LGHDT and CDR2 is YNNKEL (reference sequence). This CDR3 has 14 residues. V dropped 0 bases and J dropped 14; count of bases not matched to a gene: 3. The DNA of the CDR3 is TGTGCCAGCAGCCAAGAGGACAGGGGGCGAACCCTCCACTTT. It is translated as CASSQEDRGRTLHF.

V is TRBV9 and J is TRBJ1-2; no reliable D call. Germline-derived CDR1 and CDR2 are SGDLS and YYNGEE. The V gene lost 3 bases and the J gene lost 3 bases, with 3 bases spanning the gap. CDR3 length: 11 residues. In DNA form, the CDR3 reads TGTGCCAGCAGCGCAGACTATGGCTACACCTTC. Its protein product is CASSADYGYTF.

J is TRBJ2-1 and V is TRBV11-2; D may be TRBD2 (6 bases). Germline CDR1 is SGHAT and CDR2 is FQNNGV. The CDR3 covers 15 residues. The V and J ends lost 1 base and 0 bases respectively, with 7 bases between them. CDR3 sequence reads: CASSLVGGSYNEQFF. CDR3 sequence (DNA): TGTGCCAGCAGCTTAGTCGGGGGCTCCTACAATGAGCAGTTCTTC.

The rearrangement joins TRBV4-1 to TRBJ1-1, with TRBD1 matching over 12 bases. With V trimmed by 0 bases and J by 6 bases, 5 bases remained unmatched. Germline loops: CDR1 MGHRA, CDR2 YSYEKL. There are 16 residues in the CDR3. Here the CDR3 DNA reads TGCGCCAGCAGCCAAGACCCCGGGACAGGGGGCTCTGAAGCTTTCTTT. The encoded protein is CASSQDPGTGGSEAFF.